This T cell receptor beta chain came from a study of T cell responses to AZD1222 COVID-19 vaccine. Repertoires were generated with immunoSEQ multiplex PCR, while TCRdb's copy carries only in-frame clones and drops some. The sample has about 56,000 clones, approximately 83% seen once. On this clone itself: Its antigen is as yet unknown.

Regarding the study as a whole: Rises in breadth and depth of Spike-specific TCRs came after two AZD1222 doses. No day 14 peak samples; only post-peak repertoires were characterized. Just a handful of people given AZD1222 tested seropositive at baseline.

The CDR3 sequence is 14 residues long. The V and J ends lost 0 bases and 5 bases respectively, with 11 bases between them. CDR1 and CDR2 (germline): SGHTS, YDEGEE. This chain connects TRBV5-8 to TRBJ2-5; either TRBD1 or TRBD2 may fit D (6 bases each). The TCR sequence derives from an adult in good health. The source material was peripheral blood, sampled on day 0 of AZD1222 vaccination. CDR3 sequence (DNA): TGTGCCAGCAGCTTGGTTCGGGGGCGTGAGACCCAGTACTTC. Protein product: CASSLVRGRETQYF.